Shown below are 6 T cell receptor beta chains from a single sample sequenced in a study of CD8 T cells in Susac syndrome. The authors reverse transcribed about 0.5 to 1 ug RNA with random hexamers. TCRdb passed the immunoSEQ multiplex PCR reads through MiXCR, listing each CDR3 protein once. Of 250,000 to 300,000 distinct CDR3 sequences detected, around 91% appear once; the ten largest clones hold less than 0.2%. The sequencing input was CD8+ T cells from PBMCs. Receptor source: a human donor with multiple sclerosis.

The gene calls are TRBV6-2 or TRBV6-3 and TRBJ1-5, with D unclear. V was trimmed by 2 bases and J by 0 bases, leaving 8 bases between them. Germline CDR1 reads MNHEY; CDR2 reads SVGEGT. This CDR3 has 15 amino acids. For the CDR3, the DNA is TGTGCCAGCAGTTACGACACCCATAGCAATCAGCCCCAGCATTTT. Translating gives CASSYDTHSNQPQHF.

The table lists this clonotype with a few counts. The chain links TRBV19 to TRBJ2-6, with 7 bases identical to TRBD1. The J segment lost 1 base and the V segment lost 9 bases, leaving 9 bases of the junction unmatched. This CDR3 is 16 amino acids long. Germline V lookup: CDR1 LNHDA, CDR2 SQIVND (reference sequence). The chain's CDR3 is CASERQGESGANVLTF. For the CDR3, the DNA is TGTGCCAGCGAGAGACAGGGAGAGTCTGGGGCCAACGTCCTGACTTTC.

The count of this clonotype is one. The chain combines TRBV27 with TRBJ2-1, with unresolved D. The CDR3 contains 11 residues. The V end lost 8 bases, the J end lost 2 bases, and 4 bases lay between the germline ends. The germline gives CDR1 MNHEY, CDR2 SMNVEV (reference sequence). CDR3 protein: CASAAYNEQFF. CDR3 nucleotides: TGTGCCAGCGCGGCCTACAATGAGCAGTTCTTC.

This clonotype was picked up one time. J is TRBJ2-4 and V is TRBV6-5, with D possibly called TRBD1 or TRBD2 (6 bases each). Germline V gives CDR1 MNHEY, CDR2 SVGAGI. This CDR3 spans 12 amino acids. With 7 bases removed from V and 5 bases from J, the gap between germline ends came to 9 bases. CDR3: CASIGGENIQYF. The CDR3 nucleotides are TGTGCCAGCATCGGGGGCGAAAACATTCAGTACTTC.

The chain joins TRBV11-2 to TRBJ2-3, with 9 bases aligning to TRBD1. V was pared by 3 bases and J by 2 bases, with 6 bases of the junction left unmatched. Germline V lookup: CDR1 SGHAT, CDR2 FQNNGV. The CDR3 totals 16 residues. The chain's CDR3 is CASSFLTGGITDTQYF. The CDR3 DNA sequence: TGTGCCAGCAGCTTTCTGACAGGGGGGATCACAGATACGCAGTATTTT.

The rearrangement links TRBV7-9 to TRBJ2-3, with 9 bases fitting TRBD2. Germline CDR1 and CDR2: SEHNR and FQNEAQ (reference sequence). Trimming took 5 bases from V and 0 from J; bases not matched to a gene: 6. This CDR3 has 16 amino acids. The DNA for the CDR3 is TGTGCCAGCAGCAGCCGGACTAGCGACAGCACAGATACGCAGTATTTT. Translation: CASSSRTSDSTDTQYF.